A selection of T cell receptor beta chains follows, all from one sample in a study of cytomegalovirus exposure and HLA in healthy donors. Some clones are missing from TCRdb's copy, which holds only in-frame ones; the method was immunoSEQ multiplex PCR. The table lists around 140,000 clones, over 75% of them singletons. Sequencing was done on a sample of PBMCs. The receptors stem from a woman aged 40 to 55 in good health and CMV-seronegative. Both conserved end residues are part of each CDR3. Each record gives: clone size, D gene, J gene, V gene, CDR3 DNA, CDR3 protein. A D gene is named only where the DNA matches it firmly. Size is stated for part of the rows, as once, few or many counts, or as a class when the clone is expanded.

- | TRBD1 | TRBJ1-1 | TRBV7-8 | TGTGCCAGCAGCTTAGATAGGGGACAGCGGGAAGCTTTCTTT | CASSLDRGQREAFF
- | - | TRBJ1-1 | TRBV5-1 | TGCGCCAGCAGCTCCCAGAACACTGAAGCTTTCTTT | CASSSQNTEAFF
- | - | TRBJ2-1 | TRBV7-2 | TGTGCCAGCAGCTTAGGGACAGAGTACAATGAGCAGTTCTTC | CASSLGTEYNEQFF
- | - | TRBJ2-2 | TRBV19 | TGTGCCAGTAGTATTAGCCTTTCAAACACCGGGGAGCTGTTTTTT | CASSISLSNTGELFF
- | - | TRBJ1-1 | TRBV18 | TGTGCCAGCTCACCACAGGAGAATGAAGCTTTCTTT | CASSPQENEAFF
few | TRBD1 | TRBJ1-2 | TRBV28 | TGTGCCAGCAGCCAGGACAGGGGAGAAAGCTATGGCTACACCTTC | CASSQDRGESYGYTF
- | - | TRBJ1-3 | TRBV18 | TGTGCCAGCTGCCAGGGCTCCCCCCTCAACGGAAACACCATATATTTT | CASCQGSPLNGNTIYF
- | TRBD2 | TRBJ2-1 | TRBV4-3 | TGCGCCAGCAGCCAAGATCTGTTGGGACTAGCGGCTTCGCCAAGAAGCGAGCAGTTCTTC | CASSQDLLGLAASPRSEQFF
- | TRBD1 | TRBJ2-1 | TRBV29-1 | TGCAGCGTTGAAAAGACAGGGGCTGGGTACAATGAGCAGTTCTTC | CSVEKTGAGYNEQFF
- | TRBD2 | TRBJ2-1 | TRBV2 | TGTGCCAGCAGTGACAGGTGGACTAGCGGGAGGGTTGATGAGCAGTTCTTC | CASSDRWTSGRVDEQFF